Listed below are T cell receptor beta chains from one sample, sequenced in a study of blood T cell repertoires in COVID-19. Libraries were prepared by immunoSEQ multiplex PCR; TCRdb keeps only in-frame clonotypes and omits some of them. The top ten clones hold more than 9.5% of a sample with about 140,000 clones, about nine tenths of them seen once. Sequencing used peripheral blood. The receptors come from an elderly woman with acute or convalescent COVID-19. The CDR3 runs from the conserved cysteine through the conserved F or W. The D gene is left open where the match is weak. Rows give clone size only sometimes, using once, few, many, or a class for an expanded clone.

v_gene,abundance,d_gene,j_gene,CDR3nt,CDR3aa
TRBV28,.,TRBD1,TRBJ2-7,TGTGCCAGCAGTTCCCCGGGACAGGGGGGAACCTACGAGCAGTACTTC,CASSSPGQGGTYEQYF
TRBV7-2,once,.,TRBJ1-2,TGTGCCAGCAGCTTAGTCCCAGGCCCCTATGGCTACACCTTC,CASSLVPGPYGYTF
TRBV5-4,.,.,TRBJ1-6,TGTGCCAGCAGCCCCCGGCCGGGGGATAATTCACCCCTCCACTTT,CASSPRPGDNSPLHF
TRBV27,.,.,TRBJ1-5,TGTGCCAGCAGTTTCAGGGTAGGACAGCCCCAGCATTTT,CASSFRVGQPQHF
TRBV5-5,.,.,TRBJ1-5,TGTGCCAGCAGCTTGGTGGGGCGTGGCTACAATCAGCCCCAGCATTTT,CASSLVGRGYNQPQHF
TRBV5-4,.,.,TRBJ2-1,TGTGCCAGCAGCTTGGCCAGGGCAGGCGGATACAATGAGCAGTTCTTC,CASSLARAGGYNEQFF
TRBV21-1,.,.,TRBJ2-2,TGTGCCAGCAGCAACGGACACTGCGCCGGGGAGCTGTTTTTT,CASSNGHCAGELFF
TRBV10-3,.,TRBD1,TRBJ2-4,TGTGCCATCAGTACGACAGGGGGCGGAAAAAACATTCAGTACTTC,CAISTTGGGKNIQYF
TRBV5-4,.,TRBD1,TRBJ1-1,TGTGCCAGCAGCCGACAGGGTAGGACTGAAGCTTTCTTT,CASSRQGRTEAFF
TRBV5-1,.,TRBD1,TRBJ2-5,TGCGCCAGCAGCTCACAGGGGGCCGGAGAGACCCAGTACTTC,CASSSQGAGETQYF
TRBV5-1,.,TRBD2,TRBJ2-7,TGCGCCAGCCGGGACTACTACGAGCAGTACTTC,CASRDYYEQYF
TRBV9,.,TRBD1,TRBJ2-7,TGTGCCAGCAGTTCCGGGACAGGGTTGGAAAAGCAGTACTTC,CASSSGTGLEKQYF
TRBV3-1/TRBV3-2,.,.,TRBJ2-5,TGTGCCAGCAGCCAGTCCGTGGAGACCCAGTACTTC,CASSQSVETQYF
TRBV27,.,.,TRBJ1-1,TGTGCCAGCAGCCAACAGGGTTGGGGCACTGAAGCTTTCTTT,CASSQQGWGTEAFF
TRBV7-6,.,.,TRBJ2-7,TGTGCCAGCAGCTTAAGGGGCGAGCAGTACTTC,CASSLRGEQYF
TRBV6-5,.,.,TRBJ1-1,TGTGCCAGCAGACCCGGGGGAGGAACTGAAGCTTTCTTT,CASRPGGGTEAFF
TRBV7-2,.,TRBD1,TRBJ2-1,TGTGCCAGCAGCCGCAACAGGGGGAATGAGCAGTTCTTC,CASSRNRGNEQFF
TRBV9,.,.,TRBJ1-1,TGTGCCAGCAGCGATCCGGGGGGAAACACTGAAGCTTTCTTT,CASSDPGGNTEAFF
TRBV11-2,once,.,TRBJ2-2,TGTGCCAGCAGCTTGCGAAACGGGGACACCGGGGAGCTGTTTTTT,CASSLRNGDTGELFF
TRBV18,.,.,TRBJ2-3,TGTGCCAGCTCACCACCGTCTAGCAGTTCAGATACGCAGTATTTT,CASSPPSSSSDTQYF
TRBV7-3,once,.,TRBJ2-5,TGTGCCAGCAGCCGGACTTCCCAAGAGACCCAGTACTTC,CASSRTSQETQYF
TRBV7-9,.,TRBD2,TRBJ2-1,TGTGCCAGCAGCTTAATTGGTAGCGGGGGTGATGAGCAGTTCTTC,CASSLIGSGGDEQFF
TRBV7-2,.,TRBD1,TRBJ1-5,TGTGCCAGCAGCCCGGACAGGAACCTCAATCAGCCCCAGCATTTT,CASSPDRNLNQPQHF
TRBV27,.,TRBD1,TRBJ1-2,TGTGCCAGCAGTTTACACCAGGGGGCCTCGAACTATGGCTACACCTTC,CASSLHQGASNYGYTF
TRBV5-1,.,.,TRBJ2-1,TGCGCCAGCAGCTGGGGGACACCGGCCTACAATGAGCAGTTCTTC,CASSWGTPAYNEQFF
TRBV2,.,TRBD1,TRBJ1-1,TGTGCCGGCCTTTGGGGACAGGGGGCTACTGAAGCTTTCTTT,CAGLWGQGATEAFF
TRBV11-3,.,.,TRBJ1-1,TGTGCCAGCAGCTTAAGAGGGTGGAACACTGAAGCTTTCTTT,CASSLRGWNTEAFF
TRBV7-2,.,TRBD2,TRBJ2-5,TGTGCCAGCAGCGATGGACTAGCGGGGACCTTCCAAGAGACCCAGTACTTC,CASSDGLAGTFQETQYF
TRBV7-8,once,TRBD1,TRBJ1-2,TGTGCCAGCAGCTTAGCGCTCGGACAGGGGAGGGGCTACACCTTC,CASSLALGQGRGYTF
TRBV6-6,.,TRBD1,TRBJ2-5,TGTGCCAGCAGTCCCCGCCGACGGGCAGGGGGTGAGGAGACCCAGTACTTC,CASSPRRRAGGEETQYF
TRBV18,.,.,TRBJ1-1,TGTGCCAGCTCACCGGCCTTCAGGGGTATGAACACTGAAGCTTTCTTT,CASSPAFRGMNTEAFF
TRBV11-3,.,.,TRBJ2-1,TGTGCCAGCAGTGCAACAGGGATATGGAATGAGCAGTTCTTC,CASSATGIWNEQFF
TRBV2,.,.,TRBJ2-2,TGTGCCAGCAGTGTCGCCGGGGAGCTGTTTTTT,CASSVAGELFF
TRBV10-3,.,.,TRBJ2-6,TGTGCCATCAGTGGGGGGCAGTACTCTGGGGCCAACGTCCTGACTTTC,CAISGGQYSGANVLTF
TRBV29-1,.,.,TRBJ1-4,TGCAGCGTTGAAGCCGGGTCTAATGAAAAACTGTTTTTT,CSVEAGSNEKLFF
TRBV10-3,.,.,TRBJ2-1,TGTGCCACTCAGGTCAGGGGTAGCAATATGAATGAGCAGTTCTTC,CATQVRGSNMNEQFF
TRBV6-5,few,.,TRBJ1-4,TGTGCCAGCAGTCCGGGACACTATAATGAAAAACTGTTTTTT,CASSPGHYNEKLFF
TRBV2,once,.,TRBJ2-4,TGTGCCAGCAGTGAAGGGGAGGGGGGATCCAAAAACATTCAGTACTTC,CASSEGEGGSKNIQYF
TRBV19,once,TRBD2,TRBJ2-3,TGTGCCAGTAGTATGCAAAGCGGGGGGGCAGGAGATACGCAGTATTTT,CASSMQSGGAGDTQYF
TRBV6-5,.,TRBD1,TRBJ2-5,TGTGCCAGCAGCGGACAGGGAGTAGAGACCCAGTACTTC,CASSGQGVETQYF
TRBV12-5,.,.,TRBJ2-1,TGTGCTAGTGGTTTGGTACGAGGGTGGAGGGAGCAGTTCTTC,CASGLVRGWREQFF
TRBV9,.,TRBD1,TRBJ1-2,TGTGCCAGCAGCTTCTCCGGGACAGGGCATGGCTACACCTTC,CASSFSGTGHGYTF
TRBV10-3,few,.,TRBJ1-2,TGTGCCATCAGTGAATTCACAGGGTTCCTGGGCTACACCTTC,CAISEFTGFLGYTF
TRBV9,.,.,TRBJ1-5,TGTGCCAGCAGCGCCGACAGTAGCAATCAGCCCCAGCATTTT,CASSADSSNQPQHF
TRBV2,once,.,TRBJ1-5,TGTGCCAGCAGCGTTCAGGGATGGGGCAATCAGCCCCAGCATTTT,CASSVQGWGNQPQHF
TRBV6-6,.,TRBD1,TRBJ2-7,TGTGCCAGCAGTCGACAGGGGTTCTACGAGCAGTACTTC,CASSRQGFYEQYF
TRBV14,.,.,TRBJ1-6,TGTGCCAGCAGCTTGCCGGGTGGCCCCGTGGATTCACCCCTCCACTTT,CASSLPGGPVDSPLHF
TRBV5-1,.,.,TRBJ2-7,TGCGCCAGCAGCCCGGTCGGAGGGCAGGGAAGCGAGCAGTACTTC,CASSPVGGQGSEQYF
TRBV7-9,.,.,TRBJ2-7,TGTGCCAGCAGCCCAGGACAGCTCTACGAGCAGTACTTC,CASSPGQLYEQYF
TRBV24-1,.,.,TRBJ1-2,TGTGCCACCAGTGACAGGGATGAGGGCTACACCTTC,CATSDRDEGYTF
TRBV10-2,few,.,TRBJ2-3,TGCGCCACCCTTCCGAGTCCGGGACAAACCACAGATACGCAGTATTTT,CATLPSPGQTTDTQYF
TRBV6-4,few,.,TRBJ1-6,TGTGCCAGCAGTGTGGTACACAGCAATTCACCCCTCCACTTT,CASSVVHSNSPLHF
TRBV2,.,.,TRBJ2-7,TGTGCCAGCAGTGAAGCACGAGCCTACGAGCAGTACTTC,CASSEARAYEQYF
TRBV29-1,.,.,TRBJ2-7,TGCAGCGTACAGGGCTGGGGTAACGAGCAGTACTTC,CSVQGWGNEQYF
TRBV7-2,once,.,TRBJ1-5,TGTGCCAGCAGCCCCCGACAGGGCAATCAGCCCCAGCATTTT,CASSPRQGNQPQHF
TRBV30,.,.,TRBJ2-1,TGTGCCTGGAACAGGGGTGAGGGAGGTGAGCAGTTCTTC,CAWNRGEGGEQFF
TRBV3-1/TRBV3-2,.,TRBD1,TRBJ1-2,TGTGCCAGCAGCTACAACGACAGGGGATATGGCTACACCTTC,CASSYNDRGYGYTF